Sequencing of this T cell receptor beta chain was carried out in a study of control samples from healthy donors and cancer patients. This CDR3 is built from 16 residues. Trimming pared 5 bases from V and 2 bases from J, leaving 14 bases between. CDR1 SGDLS and CDR2 YYNGEE come from the germline V gene. Here immunoSEQ multiplex PCR was the method, and the copy in TCRdb shows in-frame clones only, minus some. Of approximately 100,000 clones in the sample, around 82% are singletons; the top ten hold approximately 2%. The sample comprised blood. This sequence originates from a man in his fifties or sixties in good health. The V and J genes are TRBV9 and TRBJ2-6, with a weak D call TRBD1 (5 bases). The CDR3, as DNA: TGTGCCAGCAGTGTGGCCCAGGGCACTGGGGCCAACGTCCTGACTTTC. Amino acid sequence: CASSVAQGTGANVLTF.